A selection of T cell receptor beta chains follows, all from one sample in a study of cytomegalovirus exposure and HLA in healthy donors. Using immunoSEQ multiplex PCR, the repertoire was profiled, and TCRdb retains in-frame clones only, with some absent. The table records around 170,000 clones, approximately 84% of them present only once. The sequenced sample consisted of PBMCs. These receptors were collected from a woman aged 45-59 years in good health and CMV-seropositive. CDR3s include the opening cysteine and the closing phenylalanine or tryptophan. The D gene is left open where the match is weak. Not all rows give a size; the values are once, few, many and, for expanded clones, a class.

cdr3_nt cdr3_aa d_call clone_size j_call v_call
TGTGCCACCAGCAGGCGCTCTCCCGCCATGCGGAGGGGAAACACCATATATTTT CATSRRSPAMRRGNTIYF NA few TRBJ1-3 TRBV15
TGCGCCAGCAGCCTCGGAGCGGGCAGAGCTACAGATACGCAGTATTTT CASSLGAGRATDTQYF NA NA TRBJ2-3 TRBV4-3
TGTGCCAGCAGCTTAGGGGGACAGGGGGACGCTAACTATGGCTACACCTTC CASSLGGQGDANYGYTF TRBD1 NA TRBJ1-2 TRBV5-4
TGCGCCAGCTCAAAGGGACTAGCGGGAGCCGACGAGCAGTACTTC CASSKGLAGADEQYF TRBD2 NA TRBJ2-7 TRBV5-1
TGTGCCTGGAGTGTACTGACAGGGAGCGAGCAGTACTTC CAWSVLTGSEQYF TRBD1 once TRBJ2-7 TRBV30
TGTGCTAGTGGTTTGGTAGTCCGCGACAGCTCAGGGGAGATCCAGCCCCAGCATTTT CASGLVVRDSSGEIQPQHF NA NA TRBJ1-5 TRBV12-5
TGTGCCAGTAGGACAGGGGCGGGACAAGAGACCCAGTACTTC CASRTGAGQETQYF TRBD1 NA TRBJ2-5 TRBV19
TGCAGCGACCTCACCCCAGGGGGCAGGGGTGATGGCTACACCTTC CSDLTPGGRGDGYTF TRBD1 NA TRBJ1-2 TRBV29-1
TGTGCCAGCAGTTTCTCCGGGACAGGGGGCAAGGAGACCCAGTACTTC CASSFSGTGGKETQYF TRBD1 NA TRBJ2-5 TRBV6-6
TGTGCCAGCAGTTTATCGGGACAGAGTAGGATCTATGGCTACACCTTC CASSLSGQSRIYGYTF TRBD1 NA TRBJ1-2 TRBV27
TGTGCCAGCAGCCAACCACGACAGGACACTAATGAAAAACTGTTTTTT CASSQPRQDTNEKLFF NA NA TRBJ1-4 TRBV4-2
TGTGCCAGCAGCTTAGGTAGCGGGAGAAACAATGAGCAGTTCTTC CASSLGSGRNNEQFF TRBD2 NA TRBJ2-1 TRBV5-4
TGTGCCAGCAGGAAGCTCGGGTACCCCTATGGCTACACCTTC CASRKLGYPYGYTF NA NA TRBJ1-2 TRBV6-1
TGTGCCTGGAGTGTAGGGCGGGAGGGTGGGCTCTTC CAWSVGREGGLF TRBD2 NA TRBJ2-1 TRBV30
TGCGCCAGCAGCTTGGTCAGGTACCACACAGATACGCAGTATTTT CASSLVRYHTDTQYF NA NA TRBJ2-3 TRBV5-1
TGCAGCGTCCGGACAGGGGACACTGAAGCTTTCTTT CSVRTGDTEAFF TRBD1 few TRBJ1-1 TRBV29-1
TGTGCCAGCAGCTTATGGCGCGGGTTAGGCTTAGTGAACACTGAAGCTTTCTTT CASSLWRGLGLVNTEAFF NA NA TRBJ1-1 TRBV11-2
TGTGCCAGCAGTCCGTACCCGGACAGCCCAGATGGCTACACCTTC CASSPYPDSPDGYTF NA NA TRBJ1-2 TRBV27
TGTGCCAGCAGCTTAACTAGCGATTCCTACAATGAGCAGTTCTTC CASSLTSDSYNEQFF TRBD2 NA TRBJ2-1 TRBV5-6
TGCGCCAGCAGCCCCGAGGGGGATAGTAGTAATGAAAAACTGTTTTTT CASSPEGDSSNEKLFF NA NA TRBJ1-4 TRBV5-1
TGTGCCTGGACCGCCGGGAGACGCGCTTTCTTT CAWTAGRRAFF NA NA TRBJ1-1 TRBV30
TGTGCCAGCAGCCCCGGGACAGGGTTCTATGGCTACACCTTC CASSPGTGFYGYTF TRBD1 NA TRBJ1-2 TRBV7-6
TGCGCCAGCAGCCACCATAACAGGCTCTACGAGCAGTACTTC CASSHHNRLYEQYF NA few TRBJ2-7 TRBV4-3
TGTGCCAGTAGGATACAGGGGCAGGACACTGAAGCTTTCTTT CASRIQGQDTEAFF TRBD1 NA TRBJ1-1 TRBV19
TGTGCCAGCAGGGGGGCAGGAACTAACTATGGCTACACCTTC CASRGAGTNYGYTF NA NA TRBJ1-2 TRBV5-4
TGTGCCAGCAGTTCCGGGGGGGAGGAGAAGTACGAGCAGTACTTC CASSSGGEEKYEQYF TRBD2 NA TRBJ2-7 TRBV28
TGTGCCAGCAGTTTATTTCTAGCGGTTAAGTACCAAGAGACCCAGTACTTC CASSLFLAVKYQETQYF TRBD2 NA TRBJ2-5 TRBV28
TGTGCCATCAATAGGGAGGCCCATCAGCCCCAGCATTTT CAINREAHQPQHF NA NA TRBJ1-5 TRBV10-3
TGTGCCAGCAGAATTCAAGGGACAGGGTTTTCCGGGGAGCTGTTTTTT CASRIQGTGFSGELFF TRBD1 NA TRBJ2-2 TRBV11-1
TGTGCCAGCAGTCCCCCGACAAACCGTCACTCCTACGAGCAGTACTTC CASSPPTNRHSYEQYF NA NA TRBJ2-7 TRBV28
TGCGCCAGCAGTGGGGGGACTAGCGCGATGTCATCCTACAATGAGCAGTTCTTC CASSGGTSAMSSYNEQFF TRBD2 NA TRBJ2-1 TRBV5-1
TGTGCCGTCAGAGATGGGAGGGAGACCCAGTACTTC CAVRDGRETQYF NA once TRBJ2-5 TRBV10-3
TGTGCCAGCAGTTACTCGCCTAGCGGAGATACGCAGTATTTT CASSYSPSGDTQYF TRBD2 NA TRBJ2-3 TRBV6-6
TGTGCCAGCAGGGAACAGGGGGCGAACACTGAAGCTTTCTTT CASREQGANTEAFF TRBD1 NA TRBJ1-1 TRBV27
TGTGCCAGCAACAGACAGGGGGACACCGGGGAGCTGTTTTTT CASNRQGDTGELFF TRBD1 NA TRBJ2-2 TRBV6-6
TGTGCCAGTAGTATAACGTGGAGTGGCAATTCACCCCTCCACTTT CASSITWSGNSPLHF NA NA TRBJ1-6 TRBV19
TGTGCCAGTAGGATTTGGGTTTCTGGGAGGAGTCAGCCCCAGCATTTT CASRIWVSGRSQPQHF NA NA TRBJ1-5 TRBV19
TGTGCCAGCAGCGCCGGGACTAGCGGTCCCCGGGCGCAGTATTTT CASSAGTSGPRAQYF TRBD2 NA TRBJ2-3 TRBV9
TGTGCCAGCTCACCAATCCCCAGGGTCCCAGATACGCAGTATTTT CASSPIPRVPDTQYF NA few TRBJ2-3 TRBV18
TGTGCCAGCAGCATACGGAGAGCGGGACAGGGCTATGGCTACACCTTC CASSIRRAGQGYGYTF TRBD1 NA TRBJ1-2 TRBV11-3
TGTGCCATCAGTTCGTTAGCGGGAAGTAGCACAGATACGCAGTATTTT CAISSLAGSSTDTQYF TRBD2 NA TRBJ2-3 TRBV10-3
TGTGCCAGTATGACTGGCTTTAGCTCCTACGAGCAGTACTTC CASMTGFSSYEQYF NA few TRBJ2-7 TRBV11-2
TGCGCCAGCAGCCAAGAGGCAGGGCACGAGACCCAGTACTTC CASSQEAGHETQYF NA once TRBJ2-5 TRBV4-1
TGCGCCAGCAGCTTGGCCAGGGGTCAGGGCTACACCTTC CASSLARGQGYTF NA few TRBJ1-2 TRBV5-1
TGCGCCAGCAGCTTGGACGGCATGGAGTACAATGAGCAGTTCTTC CASSLDGMEYNEQFF NA NA TRBJ2-1 TRBV5-1
TGTGCCAGCAGCTTAGCCCAAGACAGGGGGACAGGGCGAATCGGCTACACCTTC CASSLAQDRGTGRIGYTF TRBD1 NA TRBJ1-2 TRBV11-2